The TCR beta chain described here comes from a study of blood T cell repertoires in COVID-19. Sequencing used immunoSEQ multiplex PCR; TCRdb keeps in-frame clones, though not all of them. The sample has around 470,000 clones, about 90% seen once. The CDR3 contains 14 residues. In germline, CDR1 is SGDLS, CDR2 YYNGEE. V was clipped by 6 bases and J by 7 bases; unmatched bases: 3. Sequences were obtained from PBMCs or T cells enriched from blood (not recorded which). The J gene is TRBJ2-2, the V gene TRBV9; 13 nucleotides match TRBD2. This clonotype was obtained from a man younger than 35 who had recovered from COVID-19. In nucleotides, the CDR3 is TGTGCCAGCACCGGACTAGCGGGAGACGGGGAGCTGTTTTTT. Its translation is CASTGLAGDGELFF.